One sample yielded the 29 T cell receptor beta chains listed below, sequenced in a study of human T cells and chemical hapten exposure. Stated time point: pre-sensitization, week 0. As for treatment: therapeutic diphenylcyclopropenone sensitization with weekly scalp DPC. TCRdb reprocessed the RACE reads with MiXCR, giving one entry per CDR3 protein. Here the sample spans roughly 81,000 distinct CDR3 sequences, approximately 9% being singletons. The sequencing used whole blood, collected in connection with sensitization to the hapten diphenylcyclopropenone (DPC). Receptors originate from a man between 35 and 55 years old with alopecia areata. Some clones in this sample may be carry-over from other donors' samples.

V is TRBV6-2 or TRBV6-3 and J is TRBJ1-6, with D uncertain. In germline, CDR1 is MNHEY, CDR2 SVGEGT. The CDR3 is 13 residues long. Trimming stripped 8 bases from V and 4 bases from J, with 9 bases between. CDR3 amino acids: CASGEDYNSPLHF. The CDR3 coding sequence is TGTGCCAGCGGGGAGGATTATAATTCACCCCTCCACTTT.

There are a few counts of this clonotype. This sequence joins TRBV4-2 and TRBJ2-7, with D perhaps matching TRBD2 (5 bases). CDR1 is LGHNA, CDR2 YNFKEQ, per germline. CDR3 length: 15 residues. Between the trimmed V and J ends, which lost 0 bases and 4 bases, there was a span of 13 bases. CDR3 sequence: CASSQDFRSGYEQYF. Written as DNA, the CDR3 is TGTGCCAGCAGCCAAGACTTCCGGTCGGGATACGAGCAGTACTTC.

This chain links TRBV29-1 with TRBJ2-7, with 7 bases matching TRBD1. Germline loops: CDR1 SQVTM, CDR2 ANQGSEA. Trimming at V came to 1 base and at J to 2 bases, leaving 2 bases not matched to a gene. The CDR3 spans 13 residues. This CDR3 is CSVEGQGAYEQYF. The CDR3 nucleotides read TGCAGCGTTGAAGGTCAGGGGGCCTACGAGCAGTACTTC.

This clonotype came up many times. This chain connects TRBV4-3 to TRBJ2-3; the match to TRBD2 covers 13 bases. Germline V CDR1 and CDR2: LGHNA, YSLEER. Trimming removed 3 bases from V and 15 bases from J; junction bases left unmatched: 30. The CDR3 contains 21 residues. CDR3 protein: CASSQGPGGTSGKMAPIRIYF. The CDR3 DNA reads TGCGCCAGCAGCCAGGGTCCCGGGGGGACTAGCGGGAAAATGGCACCGATACGCATTTATTTT.

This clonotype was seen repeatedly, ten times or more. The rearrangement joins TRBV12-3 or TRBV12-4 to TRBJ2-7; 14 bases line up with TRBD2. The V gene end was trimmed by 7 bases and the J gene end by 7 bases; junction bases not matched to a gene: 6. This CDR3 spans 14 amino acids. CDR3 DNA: TGTGCCAGCAATTCGGGACTAGCGGGAGTGGAGCAGTACTTC. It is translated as CASNSGLAGVEQYF.

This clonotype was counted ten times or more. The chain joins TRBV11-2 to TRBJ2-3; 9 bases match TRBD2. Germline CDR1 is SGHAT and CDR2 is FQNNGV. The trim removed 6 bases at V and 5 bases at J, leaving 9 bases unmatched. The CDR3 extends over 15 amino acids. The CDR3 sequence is CASRILAGTRDTQYF. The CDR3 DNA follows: TGTGCCAGCAGGATCCTAGCGGGAACACGAGATACGCAGTATTTT.

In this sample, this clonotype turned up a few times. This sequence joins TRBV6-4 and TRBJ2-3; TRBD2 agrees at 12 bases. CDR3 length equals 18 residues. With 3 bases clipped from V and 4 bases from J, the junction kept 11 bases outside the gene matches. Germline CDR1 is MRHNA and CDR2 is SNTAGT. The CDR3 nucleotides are TGTGCCAGCAGTGATAAGCTAGCGGGAGGGCCTGGGGCAGATACGCAGTATTTT. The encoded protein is CASSDKLAGGPGADTQYF.

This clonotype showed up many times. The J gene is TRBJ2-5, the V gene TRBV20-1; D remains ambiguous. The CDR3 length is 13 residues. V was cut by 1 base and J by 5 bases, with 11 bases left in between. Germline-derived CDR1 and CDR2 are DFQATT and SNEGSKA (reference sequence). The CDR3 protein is CSARVRAQETQYF. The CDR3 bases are TGCAGTGCTAGAGTCCGGGCGCAGGAGACCCAGTACTTC.

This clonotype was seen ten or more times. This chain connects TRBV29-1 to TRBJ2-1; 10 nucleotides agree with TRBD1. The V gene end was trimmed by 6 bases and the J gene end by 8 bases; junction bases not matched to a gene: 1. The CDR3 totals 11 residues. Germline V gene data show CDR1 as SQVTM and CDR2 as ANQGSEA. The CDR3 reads CSVGQGDEQFF. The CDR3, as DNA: TGCAGCGTAGGACAGGGGGATGAGCAGTTCTTC.

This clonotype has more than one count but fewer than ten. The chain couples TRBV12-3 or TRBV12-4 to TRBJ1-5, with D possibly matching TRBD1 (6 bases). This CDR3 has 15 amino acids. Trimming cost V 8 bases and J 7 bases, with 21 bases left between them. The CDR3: CASVRGGGAGQPQHF. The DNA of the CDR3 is TGTGCCAGCGTGCGGGGCGGGGGCGCGGGGCAGCCCCAGCATTTT.

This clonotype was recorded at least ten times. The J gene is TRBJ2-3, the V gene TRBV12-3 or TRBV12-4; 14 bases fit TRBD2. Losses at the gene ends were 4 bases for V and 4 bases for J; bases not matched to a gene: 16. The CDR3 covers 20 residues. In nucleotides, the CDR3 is TGTGCCAGCAGTTCGTCACCGGGACTAGCGGGAGTGGCCGGGGCAGATACGCAGTATTTT. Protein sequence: CASSSSPGLAGVAGADTQYF.

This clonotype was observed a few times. CDR3 in amino acids: CASSPSGRGETQYF. The CDR3 region has the DNA TGTGCCAGCAGCCCGAGCGGGAGAGGAGAGACCCAGTACTTC. This chain uses TRBV13 with TRBJ2-5, with 8 bases matching TRBD2. V lost 5 bases to trimming and J lost 4 bases; unmatched junction nucleotides: 6. In germline, CDR1 is PRHDT, CDR2 FYEKMQ (reference sequence). The CDR3 is made up of 14 amino acids.

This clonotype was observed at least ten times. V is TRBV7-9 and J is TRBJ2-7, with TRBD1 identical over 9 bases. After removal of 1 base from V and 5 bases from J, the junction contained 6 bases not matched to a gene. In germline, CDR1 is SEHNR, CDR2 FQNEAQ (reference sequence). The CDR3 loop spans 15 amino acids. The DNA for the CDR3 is TGTGCCAGCAGCTTAGTTGGGACAGGGCGTAACGAGCAGTACTTC. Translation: CASSLVGTGRNEQYF.

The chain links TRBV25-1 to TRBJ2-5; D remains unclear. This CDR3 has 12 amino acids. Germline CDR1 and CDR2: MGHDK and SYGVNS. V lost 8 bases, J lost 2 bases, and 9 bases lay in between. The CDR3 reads CASPWEQETQYF. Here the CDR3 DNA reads TGTGCCAGCCCTTGGGAACAAGAGACCCAGTACTTC. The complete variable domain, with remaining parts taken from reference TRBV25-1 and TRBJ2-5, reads EADIYQTPRYLVIGTGKKITLECSQTMGHDKMYWYQQDPGMELHLIHYSYGVNSTEKGDLSSESTVSRIRTEHFPLTLESARPSHTSQYLCASPWEQETQYFGPGTRLLVL.

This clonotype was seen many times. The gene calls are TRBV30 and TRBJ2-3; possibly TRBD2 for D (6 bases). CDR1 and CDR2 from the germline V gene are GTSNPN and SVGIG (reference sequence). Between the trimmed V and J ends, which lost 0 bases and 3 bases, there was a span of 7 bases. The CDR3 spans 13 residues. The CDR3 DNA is TGTGCCTGGAGTGTCGGGGGAACAGATACGCAGTATTTT. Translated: CAWSVGGTDTQYF.

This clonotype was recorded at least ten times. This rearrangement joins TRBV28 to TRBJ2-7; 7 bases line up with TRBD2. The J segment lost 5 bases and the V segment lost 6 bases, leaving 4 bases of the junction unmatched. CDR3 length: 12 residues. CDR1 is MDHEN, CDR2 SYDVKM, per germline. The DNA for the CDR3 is TGTGCCAGCAGCGGGAGGTATCACGAGCAGTACTTC. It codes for CASSGRYHEQYF.

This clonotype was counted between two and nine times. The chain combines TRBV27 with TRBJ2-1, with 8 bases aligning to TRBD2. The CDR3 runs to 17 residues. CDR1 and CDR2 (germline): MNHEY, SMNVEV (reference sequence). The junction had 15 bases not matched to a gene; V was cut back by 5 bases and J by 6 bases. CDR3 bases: TGTGCCAGCAGTATTGCGTTGTTAGCGGGGATCTTCAATGAGCAGTTCTTC. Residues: CASSIALLAGIFNEQFF.

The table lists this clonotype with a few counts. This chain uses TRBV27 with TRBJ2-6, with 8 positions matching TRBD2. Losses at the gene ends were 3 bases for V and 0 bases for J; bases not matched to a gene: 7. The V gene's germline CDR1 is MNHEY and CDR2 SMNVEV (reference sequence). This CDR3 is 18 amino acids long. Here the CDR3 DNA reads TGTGCCAGCAGTTTCGCGGGACTAGGACTCTCTGGGGCCAACGTCCTGACTTTC. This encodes CASSFAGLGLSGANVLTF.

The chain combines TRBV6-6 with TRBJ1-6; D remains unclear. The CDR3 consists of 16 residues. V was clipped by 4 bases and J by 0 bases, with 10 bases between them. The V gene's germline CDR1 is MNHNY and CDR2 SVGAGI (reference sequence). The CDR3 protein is CASSFAGSSYNSPLHF. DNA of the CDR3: TGTGCCAGCAGTTTTGCCGGGAGCTCCTATAATTCACCCCTCCACTTT.

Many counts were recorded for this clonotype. The CDR3: CASSQRGFGAEAFF. DNA for the CDR3: TGCGCCAGCAGCCAAAGGGGCTTCGGGGCTGAAGCTTTCTTT. This sequence joins TRBV4-3 and TRBJ1-1; maybe TRBD1 (5 bases). CDR1 and CDR2 from the germline V gene are LGHNA and YSLEER. The V gene lost 2 bases and the J gene lost 6 bases, with 13 bases spanning the gap. The CDR3 loop spans 14 amino acids.

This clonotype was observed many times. This CDR3 reads CASSLRENSPLHF. The CDR3 DNA follows: TGTGCCAGCAGCTTGAGGGAAAATTCACCCCTCCACTTT. J is TRBJ1-6 and V is TRBV27; D uncertain. The CDR3 is made up of 13 amino acids. V lost 6 bases to trimming and J lost 7 bases, with 10 bases between them. Germline V gene lookup returns CDR1 MNHEY and CDR2 SMNVEV (reference sequence).

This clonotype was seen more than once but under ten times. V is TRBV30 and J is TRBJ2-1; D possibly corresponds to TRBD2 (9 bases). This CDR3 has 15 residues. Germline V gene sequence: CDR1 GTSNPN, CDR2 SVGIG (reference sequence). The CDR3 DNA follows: TGTGCGCGGGAGGGTAGGACAGGGTCCGAGTATGAGCAGTTCTTC. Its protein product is CAREGRTGSEYEQFF.

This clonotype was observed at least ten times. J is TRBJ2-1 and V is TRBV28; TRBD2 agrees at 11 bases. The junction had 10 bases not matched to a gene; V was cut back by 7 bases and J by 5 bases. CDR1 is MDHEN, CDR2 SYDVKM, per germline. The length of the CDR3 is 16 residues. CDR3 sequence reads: CASKSVTTSGNNEQFF. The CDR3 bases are TGTGCCAGCAAATCAGTCACGACTAGCGGGAACAATGAGCAGTTCTTC. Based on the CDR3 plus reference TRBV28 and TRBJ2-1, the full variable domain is DVKVTQSSRYLVKRTGEKVFLECVQDMDHENMFWYRQDPGLGLRLIYFSYDVKMKEKGDIPEGYSVSREKKERFSLILESASTNQTSMYLCASKSVTTSGNNEQFFGPGTRLTVL.

This CDR3 reads CASSLDLGDEQYF. The CDR3 DNA is TGCGCCAGCAGCTTGGACCTCGGGGACGAGCAGTACTTC. V usage is TRBV5-1 and J usage is TRBJ2-7; D perhaps matches TRBD2 (5 bases). Germline CDR1 SGHRS, CDR2 YFSETQ. V was shortened by 0 bases and J by 5 bases, with 9 bases between the two germline ends. The CDR3 is 13 amino acids.

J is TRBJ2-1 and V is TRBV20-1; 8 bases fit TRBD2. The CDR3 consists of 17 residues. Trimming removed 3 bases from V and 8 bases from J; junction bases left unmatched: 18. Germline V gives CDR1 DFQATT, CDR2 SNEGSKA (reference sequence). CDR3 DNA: TGCAGTGCTAGGCCTCTGAGTCCCGGGAGGGCCTGGGATGAGCAGTTCTTC. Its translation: CSARPLSPGRAWDEQFF.

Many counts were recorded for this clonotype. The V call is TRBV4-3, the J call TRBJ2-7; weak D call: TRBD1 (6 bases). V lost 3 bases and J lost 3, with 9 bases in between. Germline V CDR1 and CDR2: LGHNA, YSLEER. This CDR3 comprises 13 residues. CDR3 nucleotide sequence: TGCGCCAGCAGCCACGGGACAAGCTACGAGCAGTACTTC. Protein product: CASSHGTSYEQYF.

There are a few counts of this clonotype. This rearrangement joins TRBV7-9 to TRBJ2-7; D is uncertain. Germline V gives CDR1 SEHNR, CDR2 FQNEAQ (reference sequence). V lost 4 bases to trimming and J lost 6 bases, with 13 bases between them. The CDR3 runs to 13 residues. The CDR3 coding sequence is TGTGCCAGCAGCTGGCAAGGGTCTGGCGAGCAGTACGTC. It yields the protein CASSWQGSGEQYV.

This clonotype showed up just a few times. CDR3 sequence (DNA): TGTGCCAGCAGTTACGGCACGGGGACTGAAGCTTTCTTT. Translating it yields CASSYGTGTEAFF. The chain joins TRBV6-5 to TRBJ1-1; no firm D call. Germline CDR1 is MNHEY and CDR2 is SVGAGI. V was pared by 2 bases and J by 5 bases, with 9 bases between. The CDR3 length is 13 residues.

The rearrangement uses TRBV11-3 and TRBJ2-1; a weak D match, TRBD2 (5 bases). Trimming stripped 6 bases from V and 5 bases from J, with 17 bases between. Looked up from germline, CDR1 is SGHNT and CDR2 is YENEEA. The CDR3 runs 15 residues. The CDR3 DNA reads TGTGCCAGCAGTCCCGGCCGGGGATATCACAATGAGCAGTTCTTC. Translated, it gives CASSPGRGYHNEQFF.